This T cell receptor beta chain was sequenced in a study of CD8 T cells in ankylosing spondylitis. A note on this clonotype: One base away lies a much larger clone, so this may be a sequencing read error.

TCRdb redid the calling of the 5' RACE reads with MiXCR, one entry per CDR3 protein. The sample includes 200,000 to 300,000 distinct CDR3 sequences, roughly a tenth of them seen just once. The CDR3 has 15 amino acids. Germline assignment: CDR1 ENHRY and CDR2 SYGVKD. The TCR sequence derives from a male donor with ankylosing spondylitis or in good health (not recorded which). The rearrangement joins TRBV10-3 to TRBJ2-1; TRBD1 is a possible D gene (6 bases). The specimen was blood, either unsorted or a sorted T cell fraction (not recorded which). CDR3 sequence: CAISEGQSSYNGQFF. DNA for the CDR3: TGTGCCATCAGTGAGGGACAGAGCTCCTACAATGGGCAGTTCTTC.